This section outlines one TCR beta chain sequence together with its context. The assay was immunoSEQ multiplex PCR, and TCRdb's table has in-frame clones only and misses some. Counted here are roughly 640,000 clones, about 74% occurring once; the ten biggest clones make up over 1.5%. The ends lost 4 bases at V and 7 bases at J; junction bases unmatched: 9. Germline loops: CDR1 MGHRA, CDR2 YSYEKL. This CDR3 spans 15 amino acids. The data originate from a study of shared clonotypes between healthy human individuals. This TCR was sampled from a woman under 40 in good health. Sequenced: memory CD4+ T cells sorted from blood. As for subset: CD45RA-negative fraction. The chain carries TRBV4-1 and TRBJ2-7; the match to TRBD2 covers 11 bases. The CDR3 reads CASSRLAGWSGEQYF. Written as DNA, the CDR3 is TGCGCCAGCAGCCGACTAGCGGGATGGAGTGGGGAGCAGTACTTC.